This TCR beta chain appears in the sequencing data of a study of cytomegalovirus exposure and HLA in healthy donors. Researchers ran the PCR with 60 Vbeta and 13 Jbeta primers. The repertoire was sequenced with immunoSEQ multiplex PCR; TCRdb's copy has only in-frame clones and lacks some. The table records 200,000 or so clones, around 79% of them present only once. Concerning this clone itself: What it binds is unknown.

Overall study results and limits: The authors later found TCR association rates varying by HLA locus, with DRB1 most and HLA-C fewest. In a later analysis, at a false discovery rate of 0.05, 16,951 TCR beta sequences matched HLA alleles. Analysis was carried out at a later point, and it linked a missense DCLRE1C variant to TCR beta V- and J-gene trimming. According to a later analysis, donors in an Asian-associated ancestry cluster reportedly had fewer N-insertions than the roughly 670-donor mean.

V lost 3 bases and J lost 0, with 6 bases in between. CDR1 is MDHEN, CDR2 SYDVKM, per germline. This CDR3 region has 14 residues. Source material: PBMCs. The TCR sequence derives from a male donor in good health and CMV-seropositive. The rearrangement links TRBV28 to TRBJ1-5; D remains unclear. The CDR3 DNA sequence: TGTGCCAGCAGTTTTGTTAATAGCAATCAGCCCCAGCATTTT. It translates to CASSFVNSNQPQHF.